Listed below are T cell receptor beta chains from one sample, sequenced in a study of cytomegalovirus exposure and HLA in healthy donors. The data were produced by immunoSEQ multiplex PCR, yet TCRdb's version contains in-frame clones alone and is incomplete. Among some 120,000 clones listed, more than 60% were seen once. Material: PBMCs. Receptors originate from a woman in her thirties or forties in good health and CMV-seronegative. Both conserved end residues are part of each CDR3. D genes are given only for firm matches. Rows may omit the clone size; those that give it use once, few, many or a size class.

abundance,v_gene,j_gene,d_gene,len,CDR3nt,CDR3aa
-,TRBV28,TRBJ1-4,-,14,TGTGCCAGCAGTTTAGACACCAACTCGGGGAAACTGTTTTTT,CASSLDTNSGKLFF
-,TRBV4-3,TRBJ2-2,-,16,TGCGCCAGCAGCCAAGTCCCACAGGGGGAGGGCGGGGAGCTGTTTTTT,CASSQVPQGEGGELFF
-,TRBV7-2,TRBJ2-1,-,13,TGTGCCAGCGCCCCGCGGGTGTACGGTGAGCAGTTCTTC,CASAPRVYGEQFF
-,TRBV27,TRBJ1-1,-,18,TGTGCCAGCAGGTCCAAGGGGCGCCTGGCCACCGACGACACTGAAGCTTTCTTT,CASRSKGRLATDDTEAFF
-,TRBV6-5,TRBJ2-1,-,15,TGTGCCAGCAGTTGGGGTGAGCGGGCCCACAATGAGCAGTTCTTC,CASSWGERAHNEQFF
-,TRBV19,TRBJ2-5,TRBD1,16,TGTGCCAGTAGCCACCTCAGGGGGCGGACCCAAGAGACCCAGTACTTC,CASSHLRGRTQETQYF
-,TRBV28,TRBJ1-3,TRBD1,18,TGTGCCAGCAGTTTATTAGGAGGGGGCCGAGGAACTGGAAACACCATATATTTT,CASSLLGGGRGTGNTIYF
-,TRBV7-2,TRBJ2-7,TRBD2,15,TGTGCCAGCAGCTCCGGACTAGCCTCCACCACAGAGCAGTACTTC,CASSSGLASTTEQYF
-,TRBV6-1,TRBJ1-3,-,15,TGTGCCAGCAGTGAATCGGCGGTCCCTGGAAACACCATATATTTT,CASSESAVPGNTIYF
-,TRBV28,TRBJ2-7,-,14,TGTGCCAGCAGCCAAAGGGACTTCTCCTACGAGCAGTACTTC,CASSQRDFSYEQYF
-,TRBV19,TRBJ2-1,TRBD2,18,TGTGCCAGTAGTAGCCGAGACGGACTAGCGGGTATCTACAATGAGCAGTTCTTC,CASSSRDGLAGIYNEQFF
few,TRBV4-2,TRBJ1-5,-,15,TGTGCCAGCAGCCATGGCAGGGGTAACAATCAGCCCCAGCATTTT,CASSHGRGNNQPQHF
-,TRBV19,TRBJ1-2,TRBD1,12,TGTGCCAGTAGGACAGGGGGAAAGCGCTACACCTTC,CASRTGGKRYTF
-,TRBV14,TRBJ1-2,-,13,TGTGCCAGCAGCCAAGTAGCTCTAGGTGGCTACACCTTC,CASSQVALGGYTF
-,TRBV4-3,TRBJ2-5,-,12,TGCGCCAGCAGCCAAGATCTACAGACCCAGTACTTC,CASSQDLQTQYF
-,TRBV9,TRBJ2-6,-,15,TGTGCCAGCAGCGTTGCGATCTCTGGGGCCAACGTCCTGACTTTC,CASSVAISGANVLTF
-,TRBV28,TRBJ1-4,TRBD1,15,TGTGCCAGCAGTTCCCAGGGGGCAACTAATGAAAAACTGTTTTTT,CASSSQGATNEKLFF
-,TRBV7-2,TRBJ2-3,TRBD2,14,TGTGCCAGCACCCGACTAGCGGGAGCAGATACGCAGTATTTT,CASTRLAGADTQYF
-,TRBV18,TRBJ1-4,-,13,TGTGCCAGCTCTCAGGGGCTGGGTGAAAAACTGTTTTTT,CASSQGLGEKLFF
-,TRBV4-2,TRBJ1-1,-,16,TGTGCCAGCAGCCAAGGTCGAGGGGGAAGGAACACTGAAGCTTTCTTT,CASSQGRGGRNTEAFF
-,TRBV7-3,TRBJ2-7,TRBD2,15,TGTGCCAGCAGCCTGCAACTAGCGGGGGGTTACGAGCAGTACTTC,CASSLQLAGGYEQYF
-,TRBV5-8,TRBJ1-2,TRBD1,13,TGTGCCAGCAGCCCCGGGACAGGGTATGGCTACACCTTC,CASSPGTGYGYTF
-,TRBV6-5,TRBJ2-7,TRBD1,15,TGTGCCAGCAGGCCGGACAGGGACCCATCCTACGAGCAGTACTTC,CASRPDRDPSYEQYF
-,TRBV7-7,TRBJ2-7,-,14,TGTGCCAGCAGCTATAGGCAGGGGCCCTACGAGCAGTACTTC,CASSYRQGPYEQYF
-,TRBV5-1,TRBJ1-2,-,11,TGCGCCAGCAGCTTCGGGGGTGGCTACACCTTC,CASSFGGGYTF
-,TRBV2,TRBJ2-2,-,14,TGTGCCAGCAGTGAAGGGAGGTCTCCTGGGGAGCTGTTTTTT,CASSEGRSPGELFF
few,TRBV7-9,TRBJ1-4,-,12,TGTGCCAGCAGCCCCCCAGGAGAAAAACTGTTTTTT,CASSPPGEKLFF
-,TRBV5-4,TRBJ2-3,-,14,TGTGCCAGCAGCTTGGAACTGTCCACAGATACGCAGTATTTT,CASSLELSTDTQYF
-,TRBV7-6,TRBJ2-3,-,16,TGTGCCAGCAGCCTAAGGGACTTCCCTAGCACAGATACGCAGTATTTT,CASSLRDFPSTDTQYF
-,TRBV19,TRBJ2-1,TRBD2,15,TGTGCCAGTAGCAAACTAGCGGGACAGGCCGGGGAGCAGTTCTTC,CASSKLAGQAGEQFF
-,TRBV28,TRBJ2-1,TRBD2,15,TGTGCCAGCAGTTTGATAGCGGGAGGGCAGGATGAGCAGTTCTTC,CASSLIAGGQDEQFF
-,TRBV28,TRBJ1-4,TRBD1,14,TGTGCCAGCACCCGGACAGGAGGGTACGAAAAACTGTTTTTT,CASTRTGGYEKLFF
few,TRBV4-3,TRBJ1-1,-,13,TGCGCCAGCAGCCAAGATGGAGGGGCTGAAGCTTTCTTT,CASSQDGGAEAFF
-,TRBV7-9,TRBJ2-7,-,13,TGTGCCAGCAGCTTAGCGAACGGGATCGAGCAGTACTTC,CASSLANGIEQYF
once,TRBV7-9,TRBJ2-7,TRBD1,15,TGTTCCAGCAGCTCGTACAGGGGGAGCTCCTACGAGCAGTACTTC,CSSSSYRGSSYEQYF
-,TRBV11-1,TRBJ1-3,-,14,TGTGCCAGCAGCTTGTCAGACTCTGGAAACACCATATATTTT,CASSLSDSGNTIYF
few,TRBV13,TRBJ2-5,TRBD2,16,TGTGCCAGCAGCCCACGGCCGGGACTAGAGGAAGAGACCCAGTACTTC,CASSPRPGLEEETQYF
-,TRBV5-5,TRBJ2-1,-,17,TGTGCCAGCAGCTTGGAAATTACGGCAGGGGCCTACAATGAGCAGTTCTTC,CASSLEITAGAYNEQFF
-,TRBV27,TRBJ1-2,-,17,TGTGCCAGCAGTTTCGCCCCTTCAGGGGCAGCTAACTATGGCTACACCTTC,CASSFAPSGAANYGYTF
-,TRBV2,TRBJ2-5,TRBD2,15,TGTGCCAGCATATGGAATAGCGGGACGCAAGAGACCCAGTACTTC,CASIWNSGTQETQYF
-,TRBV7-2,TRBJ2-5,TRBD1,15,TGTGCCAGCAGCTTCCGCAGGGGGCACCAAGAGACCCAGTACTTC,CASSFRRGHQETQYF
-,TRBV4-1,TRBJ1-6,-,21,TGCGCCAGCAGCCAAGATTCCCACGGGAGTCACGCTAGCTCCTATAATTCACCCCTCCACTTT,CASSQDSHGSHASSYNSPLHF
-,TRBV5-6,TRBJ2-5,-,14,TGTGCCAGCAGCAAAGGGACAACTCAAGAGACCCAGTACTTC,CASSKGTTQETQYF
-,TRBV7-2,TRBJ2-3,-,12,TGTGGTTCCCGCGCGGGGACAGATACGCAGTATTTT,CGSRAGTDTQYF
-,TRBV7-8,TRBJ2-4,TRBD2,16,TGTGCCAGCAGCCCAGCGGGGCCCCTGGCCAAAAACATTCAGTACTTC,CASSPAGPLAKNIQYF
-,TRBV5-1,TRBJ2-3,TRBD2,17,TGCGCCAGCAGCTCCCTAGCGGGTCCACGGGGCACAGATACGCAGTATTTT,CASSSLAGPRGTDTQYF
-,TRBV28,TRBJ2-7,TRBD2,13,TGTGCCACCTCAGCGGGAGATGGTAACGAGCAGTACTTC,CATSAGDGNEQYF
-,TRBV5-4,TRBJ2-5,-,14,TGTGCCAGCAGCTTGACAGGTTCCCAAGAGACCCAGTACTTC,CASSLTGSQETQYF
-,TRBV7-3,TRBJ2-1,TRBD2,15,TGTGCCAGCAGCTTAGGGGGGACTAGCGGGAATGAGCAGTTCTTC,CASSLGGTSGNEQFF
-,TRBV9,TRBJ1-2,-,15,TGTGCCAGCAGCGTAGGTCAGGGTGGATCGCGGGGCTACACCTTC,CASSVGQGGSRGYTF